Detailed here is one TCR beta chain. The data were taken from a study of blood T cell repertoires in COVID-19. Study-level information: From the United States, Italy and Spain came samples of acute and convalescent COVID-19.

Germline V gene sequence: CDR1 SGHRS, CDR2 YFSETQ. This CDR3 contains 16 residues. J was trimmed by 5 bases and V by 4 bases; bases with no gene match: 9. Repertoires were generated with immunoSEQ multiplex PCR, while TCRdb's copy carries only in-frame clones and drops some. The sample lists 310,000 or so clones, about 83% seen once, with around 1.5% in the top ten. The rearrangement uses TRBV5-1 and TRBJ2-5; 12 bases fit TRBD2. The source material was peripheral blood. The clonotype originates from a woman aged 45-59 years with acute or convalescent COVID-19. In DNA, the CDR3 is TGCGCCAGCAGCCCGGAGCCTAGCGGGAGGGGGGAGACCCAGTACTTC. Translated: CASSPEPSGRGETQYF.